This T cell receptor beta chain was recovered during a study of blood T cell repertoires in COVID-19. Whole-study context: Acute and convalescent COVID-19 samples came from the United States, Italy and Spain.

In the original analysis: Reference gene primers were amplified, and this amplification served to estimate nucleated cell counts. The protocol was immunoSEQ multiplex PCR, while the TCRdb copy is restricted to in-frame clones and leaves out a portion. That table is the source of V, J and clone size, and D and trimming were worked out from the DNA. The sample records roughly 140,000 clones, 84% being singletons. The germline V gene has CDR1 SGHTA and CDR2 FQGNSA. Trimming took off 2 bases at V and 7 bases at J, with 8 bases between the two ends. The CDR3 is 13 amino acids. This TCR was recovered from a woman at least 80 years old in a cohort sampled during active or convalescent COVID-19. The sequencing sample was made of peripheral blood. The chain links TRBV7-2 to TRBJ2-2; the D gene is possibly TRBD2 (5 bases). CDR3 nucleotide sequence: TGTGCCAGCAGCTTAATCAGCGGCGGGGAGCTGTTTTTT. It codes for CASSLISGGELFF.